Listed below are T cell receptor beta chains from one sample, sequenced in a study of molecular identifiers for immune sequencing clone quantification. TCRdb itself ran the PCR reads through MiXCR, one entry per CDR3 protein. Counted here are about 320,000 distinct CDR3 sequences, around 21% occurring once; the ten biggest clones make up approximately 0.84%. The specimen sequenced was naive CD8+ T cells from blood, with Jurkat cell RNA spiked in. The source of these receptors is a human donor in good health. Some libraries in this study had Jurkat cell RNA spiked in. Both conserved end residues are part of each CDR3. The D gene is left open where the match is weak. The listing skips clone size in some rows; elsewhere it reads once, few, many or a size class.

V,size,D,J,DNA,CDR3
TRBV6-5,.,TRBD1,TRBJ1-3,TGTGCCAGCAGCCAGGGGGAAGGAAACACCATATATTTT,CASSQGEGNTIYF
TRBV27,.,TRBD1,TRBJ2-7,TGTGCCAGCAGTTTAGCCGGACAGGGGGCTAACGAGCAGTACTTC,CASSLAGQGANEQYF
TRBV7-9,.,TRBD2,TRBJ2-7,TGTGCCAGCAGCTTCCGGCCGGGAGAAGCGGGGGTCCACTCCTACGAGCAGTGCTTC,CASSFRPGEAGVHSYEQCF
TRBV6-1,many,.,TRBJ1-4,TGTGCCAGCAGTGAAGAATGGACAGTTAATGAAAAACTGTTTTTT,CASSEEWTVNEKLFF
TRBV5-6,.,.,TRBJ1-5,TGTGCCAGCAGCTCCCCTAGAGGGCCCCAGCATTTT,CASSSPRGPQHF
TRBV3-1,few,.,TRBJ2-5,TGTGCCAGCAGCCAAGGAGTACAGGGTCCTCAAGAGACCCAGTACTTC,CASSQGVQGPQETQYF
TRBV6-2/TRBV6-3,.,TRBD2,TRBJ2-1,TGTGCCAGCACCTATCTAGCGGGGACTTTCAATGAGCAGTTCTTC,CASTYLAGTFNEQFF
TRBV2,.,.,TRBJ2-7,TGTGTCAGCAGCCGTCGCGTTGGTTACGAGCAGTACTTC,CVSSRRVGYEQYF
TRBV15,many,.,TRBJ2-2,TGTGCCACCTCACTGCGTGGGGGCACCGGGGAGCTGTTTTTT,CATSLRGGTGELFF
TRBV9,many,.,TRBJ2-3,TGTGCCAGCAGCGCAGACGGGGGCCACACAGATACGCAGTATTTT,CASSADGGHTDTQYF
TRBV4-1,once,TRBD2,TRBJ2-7,TGCGCCAGCAGCCCCGGTACTAGCGGAATAAGCTCCTACGGGCAGTACTTC,CASSPGTSGISSYGQYF
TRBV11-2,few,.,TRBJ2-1,TGTGCCAGCAGCTTATGGATAGCGGACAATGAGCAGTTCTTC,CASSLWIADNEQFF
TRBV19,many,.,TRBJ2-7,TGTGCCAGTAGTATAGCCGCCGGGCGGTTGCACTTC,CASSIAAGRLHF
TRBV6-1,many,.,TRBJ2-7,TGTGCCAGCAGTGAAACAGTAACCTACGAGCAGTACTTC,CASSETVTYEQYF
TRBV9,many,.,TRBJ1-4,TGTGCCAGCAGCGAGGGGTCAGCTAATGAAAAACTGTTTTTT,CASSEGSANEKLFF
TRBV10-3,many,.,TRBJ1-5,TGTGCCATCAGTGCTGACAGCAATCAGCCCCAGCATTTT,CAISADSNQPQHF
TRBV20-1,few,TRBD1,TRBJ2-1,TGCAGTGCTCGTTCCTGGGACAGGGGTTACGATGAGCAGTTCTTC,CSARSWDRGYDEQFF
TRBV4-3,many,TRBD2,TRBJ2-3,TGCGCCAGCAGCCAAGTCCCTACTAGCGGGGCAGATACGCAGTATTTT,CASSQVPTSGADTQYF
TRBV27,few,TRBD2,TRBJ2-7,TGTGCCAGCAGTTTACTATCTCCGGGGGGTCCTTCGGAGCAGTACTTC,CASSLLSPGGPSEQYF
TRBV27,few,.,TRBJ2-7,TGTGCCAGCAGTTTCTACAAGGGGTCGACCTACGAGCAGTACTTC,CASSFYKGSTYEQYF
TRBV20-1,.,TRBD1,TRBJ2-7,TGCAGTGCTAGAGATGTGAAGACAGGGTGGAGAAACGAGCAGTACTTC,CSARDVKTGWRNEQYF
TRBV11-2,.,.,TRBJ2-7,TGTGCCAGCAGCTTAACCCCCGGTTGGAGCAGCTCCTACGAGCAGTACTTC,CASSLTPGWSSSYEQYF